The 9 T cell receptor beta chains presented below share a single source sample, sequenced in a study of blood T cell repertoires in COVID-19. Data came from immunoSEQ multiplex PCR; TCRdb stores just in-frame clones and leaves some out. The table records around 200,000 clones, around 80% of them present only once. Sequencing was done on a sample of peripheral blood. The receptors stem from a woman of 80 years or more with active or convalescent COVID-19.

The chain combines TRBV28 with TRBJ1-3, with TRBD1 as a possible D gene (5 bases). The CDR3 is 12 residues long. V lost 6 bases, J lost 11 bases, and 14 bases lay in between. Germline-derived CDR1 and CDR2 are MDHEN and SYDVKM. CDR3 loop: CASRTTGSAIYF. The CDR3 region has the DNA TGTGCCAGCAGAACCACAGGATCTGCCATATATTTT.

This CDR3 is CSVLAGGGETQYF. CDR3 bases: TGCAGCGTGCTAGCGGGAGGGGGAGAGACCCAGTACTTC. The chain joins TRBV29-1 to TRBJ2-5, with 12 bases matching TRBD2. Germline CDR1 reads SQVTM; CDR2 reads ANQGSEA. V was clipped by 6 bases and J by 4 bases; unmatched bases: 3. The CDR3 has 13 residues.

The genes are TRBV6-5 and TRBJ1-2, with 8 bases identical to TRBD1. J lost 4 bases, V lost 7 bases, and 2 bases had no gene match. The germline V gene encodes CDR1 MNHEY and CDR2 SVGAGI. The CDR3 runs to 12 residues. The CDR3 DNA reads TGTGCCAGCAACGGACAGGGCTATGGCTACACCTTC. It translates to CASNGQGYGYTF.

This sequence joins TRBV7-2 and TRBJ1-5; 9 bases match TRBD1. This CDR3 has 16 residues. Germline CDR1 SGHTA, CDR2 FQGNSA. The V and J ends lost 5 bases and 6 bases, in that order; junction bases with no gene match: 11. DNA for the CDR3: TGTGCCAGCAGCACAACCGGGACAGGGCCGGGTCAGCCCCAGCATTTT. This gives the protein CASSTTGTGPGQPQHF.

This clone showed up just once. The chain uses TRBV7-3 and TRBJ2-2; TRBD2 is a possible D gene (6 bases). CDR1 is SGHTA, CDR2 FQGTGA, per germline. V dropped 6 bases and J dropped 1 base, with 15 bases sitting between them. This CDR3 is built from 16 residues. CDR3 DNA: TGTGCCAGCAGTCCCGCTACGGGGGTGAACACCGGGGAGCTGTTTTTT. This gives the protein CASSPATGVNTGELFF.

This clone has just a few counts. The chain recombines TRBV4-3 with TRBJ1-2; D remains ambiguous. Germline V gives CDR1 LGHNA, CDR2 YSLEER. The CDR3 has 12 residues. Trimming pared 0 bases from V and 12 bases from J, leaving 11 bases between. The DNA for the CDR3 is TGCGCCAGCAGCCAAGATGACGGGGAGGACACCTTC. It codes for CASSQDDGEDTF.

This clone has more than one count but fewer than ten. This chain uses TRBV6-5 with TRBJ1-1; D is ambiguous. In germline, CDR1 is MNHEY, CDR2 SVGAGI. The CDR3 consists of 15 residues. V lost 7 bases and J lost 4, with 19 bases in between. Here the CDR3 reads CASIAGWEDGTEAFF. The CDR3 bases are TGTGCCAGCATCGCCGGATGGGAGGATGGCACTGAAGCTTTCTTT.

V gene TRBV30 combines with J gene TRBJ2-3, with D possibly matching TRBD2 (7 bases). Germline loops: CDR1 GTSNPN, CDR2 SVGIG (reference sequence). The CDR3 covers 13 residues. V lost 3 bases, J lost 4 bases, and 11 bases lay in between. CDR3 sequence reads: CAWSRGAADTQYF. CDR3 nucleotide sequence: TGTGCCTGGAGCCGGGGGGCCGCAGATACGCAGTATTTT.

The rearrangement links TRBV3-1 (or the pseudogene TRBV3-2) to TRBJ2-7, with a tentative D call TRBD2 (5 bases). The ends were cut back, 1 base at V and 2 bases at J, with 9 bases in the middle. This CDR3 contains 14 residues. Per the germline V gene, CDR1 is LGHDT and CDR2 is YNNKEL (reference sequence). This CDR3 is CASSQVGETYEQYF. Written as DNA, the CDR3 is TGTGCCAGCAGCCAAGTGGGAGAGACCTACGAGCAGTACTTC.